The clone carrying this T cell receptor beta chain was counted ten times or more. This entry comes from a study of T cells in Graves' hyperthyroidism and ophthalmopathy. The CDR3 has 11 residues. V lost 8 bases, J lost 6 bases, and 11 bases lay in between. Germline-derived CDR1 and CDR2 are MDHEN and SYDVKM. There were TCR beta CDR3 regions amplified from RNA transcripts. The HTBI primer set drove a first-round RT-PCR of the TCR CDR3. MiXCR, run by TCRdb on the multiplex PCR reads, gives a single entry per CDR3 protein. This sample has about 600,000 distinct CDR3 sequences, with more than 13% found just once. Uncontrolled infection, other autoimmune disease, pregnancy or lactation barred patients from enrollment.

Sequencing used blood. This sequence was found in a woman between 18 and 30 years old with Graves' ophthalmopathy. The chain is built from TRBV28 and TRBJ2-7; D remains unclear. The CDR3 loop reads CASQEVREQYF. CDR3 DNA sequence: TGTGCCAGCCAAGAAGTCCGCGAGCAGTACTTC.